This passage covers 11 T cell receptor beta chains from one sample sequenced in a study of blood T cell repertoires in COVID-19. Data came from immunoSEQ multiplex PCR; TCRdb stores just in-frame clones and leaves some out. The table includes about 120,000 clones, about four fifths detected once. The sequenced sample was peripheral blood. The receptor source for this set is a man aged 55 to 70 with acute or convalescent COVID-19.

The chain links TRBV7-8 to TRBJ2-1; D uncertain. V shed 1 base and J shed 12 bases, with 10 bases lying between them. CDR1 and CDR2 from the germline V gene are SGHVS and FQNEAQ. CDR3 length: 12 amino acids. CDR3 residues: CASSLDSAGQFF. The CDR3 DNA reads TGTGCCAGCAGCTTAGACTCCGCAGGGCAGTTCTTC.

This clone was recorded once. The chain couples TRBV19 to TRBJ1-2, with D perhaps TRBD1 (5 bases). The CDR3 contains 12 residues. The V gene's germline CDR1 is LNHDA and CDR2 SQIVND (reference sequence). Trimming cost V 10 bases and J 2 bases, with 11 bases left between them. CDR3 amino acids: CAISRGNYGYTF. As DNA, the CDR3 is TGTGCCATCTCCCGGGGGAACTATGGCTACACCTTC.

The rearrangement joins TRBV4-2 to TRBJ2-7, with D tentatively TRBD2 (5 bases). Germline loops: CDR1 LGHNA, CDR2 YNFKEQ. The CDR3 has 17 amino acids. The V and J ends lost 3 bases and 7 bases respectively, with 25 bases between them. The CDR3 spells CASSQPPGGSPKVEQYF. The CDR3 DNA reads TGTGCCAGCAGCCAGCCACCCGGTGGGAGTCCTAAGGTGGAGCAGTACTTC.

V usage is TRBV24-1 and J usage is TRBJ1-2, with TRBD1 identical over 8 bases. Looked up from germline, CDR1 is KGHDR and CDR2 is SFDVKD. V was clipped by 4 bases and J by 8 bases; unmatched bases: 8. This CDR3 region has 14 residues. In DNA form, the CDR3 reads TGTGCCACCAGTGACTCCAGGGGGCAAAAAGGCTACACCTTC. It is translated as CATSDSRGQKGYTF.

The chain uses TRBV27 and TRBJ2-1, with 7 bases that match TRBD2. The V gene end was trimmed by 5 bases and the J gene end by 1 base; junction bases not matched to a gene: 5. Germline V gene lookup returns CDR1 MNHEY and CDR2 SMNVEV (reference sequence). The CDR3 contains 15 residues. DNA of the CDR3: TGTGCCAGCAGTAACGCGGGAGCTTCCTACAATGAGCAGTTCTTC. Translated, it gives CASSNAGASYNEQFF.

V gene TRBV5-6 combines with J gene TRBJ1-6; 7 bases align to TRBD1. The CDR3 loop spans 15 amino acids. Germline CDR1 reads SGHDT; CDR2 reads YYEEEE. J was trimmed by 3 bases and V by 4 bases; bases with no gene match: 4. CDR3 protein: CASSLGQVYNSPLHF. CDR3 DNA: TGTGCCAGCAGCCTCGGACAGGTCTATAATTCACCCCTCCACTTT.

This clone appeared a single time. The chain has TRBV29-1 and TRBJ2-1; 8 positions match TRBD2. After removal of 6 bases from V and 0 bases from J, the junction contained 4 bases not matched to a gene. CDR3 length equals 14 residues. The germline V gene has CDR1 SQVTM and CDR2 ANQGSEA. The CDR3, as DNA: TGCAGCGTGGCAAGCGGGAGCTCCTACAATGAGCAGTTCTTC. Its protein is CSVASGSSYNEQFF.

This clone was seen a single time. The chain has TRBV19 and TRBJ2-7, with TRBD2 matching 10 bases. The CDR3 sequence is 16 residues long. J gave up 7 bases and V 3 bases, and 12 bases lay outside the gene matches. The germline CDR1 and CDR2 sequences are LNHDA and SQIVND (reference sequence). The CDR3 here is CASSISRTSGLYEQYF. As DNA, the CDR3 is TGTGCCAGTAGTATCTCCAGGACTAGCGGACTTTATGAGCAGTACTTC.

This clone turned up a few times. The rearrangement links TRBV29-1 to TRBJ1-1, with 7 positions matching TRBD1. CDR3 length: 17 amino acids. Looked up from germline, CDR1 is SQVTM and CDR2 is ANQGSEA. The V gene end was trimmed by 3 bases and the J gene end by 1 base; junction bases not matched to a gene: 14. CDR3 DNA sequence: TGCAGCGTTGACTCAGATGGGCCGGGACAGACGAACACTGAAGCTTTCTTT. It encodes CSVDSDGPGQTNTEAFF.

The chain uses TRBV6-1 and TRBJ2-3; the D gene is possibly TRBD1 (6 bases). Germline CDR1 MNHNS, CDR2 SASEGT. The germline V and J ends were trimmed by 3 bases and 0 bases, with 10 bases remaining between them. The CDR3 extends over 15 amino acids. The CDR3 spells CASSDWQGSTDTQYF. CDR3 bases: TGTGCCAGCAGTGATTGGCAGGGGAGCACAGATACGCAGTATTTT.

The rearrangement uses TRBV6-5 and TRBJ1-3; no clear D gene. V was cut by 0 bases and J by 0 bases, with 9 bases left in between. Germline V gene sequence: CDR1 MNHEY, CDR2 SVGAGI. CDR3 size: 16 residues. CDR3 sequence reads: CASSYSEAGSGNTIYF. In DNA form, the CDR3 reads TGTGCCAGCAGTTACTCGGAGGCAGGCTCTGGAAACACCATATATTTT.